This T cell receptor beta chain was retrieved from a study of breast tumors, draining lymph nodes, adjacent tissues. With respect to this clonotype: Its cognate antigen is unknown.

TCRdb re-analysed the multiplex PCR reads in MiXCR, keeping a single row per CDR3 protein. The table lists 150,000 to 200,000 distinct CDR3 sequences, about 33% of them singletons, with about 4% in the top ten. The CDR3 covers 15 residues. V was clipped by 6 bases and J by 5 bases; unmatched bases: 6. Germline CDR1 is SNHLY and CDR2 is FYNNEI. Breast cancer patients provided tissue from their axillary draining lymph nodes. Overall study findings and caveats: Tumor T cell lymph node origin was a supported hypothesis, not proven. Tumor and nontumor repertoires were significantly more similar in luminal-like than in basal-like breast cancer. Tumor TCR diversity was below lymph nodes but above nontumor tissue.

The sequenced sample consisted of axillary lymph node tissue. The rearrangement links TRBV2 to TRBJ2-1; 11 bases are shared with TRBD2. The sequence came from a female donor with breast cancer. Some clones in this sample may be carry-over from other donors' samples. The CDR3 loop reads CASRELAGDDNEQFF. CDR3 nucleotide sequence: TGTGCCAGCAGGGAACTAGCGGGGGACGACAATGAGCAGTTCTTC.